The source of this T cell receptor (beta chain) is a study of cytomegalovirus exposure and HLA in healthy donors. Study results and caveats: A reported reduction in N-insertions relative to the roughly 700-donor mean was seen in an Asian-associated ancestry cluster in a later analysis. In a later analysis, HLA-C alleles had the fewest associated TCRs, DRB1 alleles the most. Analyses of presence and absence presupposed an approximately uniform sequencing depth across donors.

The primer mix had 60 Vbeta and 13 Jbeta primers. Using immunoSEQ multiplex PCR, the repertoire was profiled, and TCRdb retains in-frame clones only, with some absent. The data show 230,000 or so clones, around 90% seen once. Of note for this clone: Its antigen is undetermined.

The CDR3 spans 15 residues. Germline-derived CDR1 and CDR2 are MNHEY and SVGAGI. V was pared by 8 bases and J by 7 bases, with 8 bases of the junction left unmatched. This chain joins TRBV6-5 and TRBJ1-6; 10 bases map to TRBD1. The sequenced sample consisted of PBMCs. The receptor comes from a girl aged 2 to 10 in good health and CMV-seronegative. The CDR3 sequence: CASRRGGQGNSPLHF. The CDR3 bases are TGTGCCAGCCGCCGGGGGGGACAGGGGAATTCACCCCTCCACTTT.